The 27 T cell receptor beta chains in this list originate from one sample, sequenced in a study of naive and memory T cell subsets. Two oligonucleotides, mixed equimolar, formed the beta constant-region primer covering TRBC1 and TRBC2. TCRdb recomputed calls from the UMI-ligation and nested PCR reads with MiXCR, one row per CDR3 protein. The repertoire has about 90,000 distinct CDR3 sequences, approximately 6.5% of them found once; the top ten carry 1.5% to 2%. Material: central memory CD4+ T cells from blood. Source of these receptors: a human donor in good health.

This clonotype was seen a few times. The gene calls are TRBV12-3 or TRBV12-4 and TRBJ1-4; D unresolved. The CDR3 spans 15 residues. Trimming removed 2 bases from V and 3 bases from J, with 10 bases in between. The CDR3 DNA reads TGTGCCAGCAGTTTAAGTAGTAATCCTAATGAAAAACTGTTTTTT. It is translated as CASSLSSNPNEKLFF.

Only a few counts were recorded for this clonotype. The gene calls are TRBV20-1 and TRBJ2-7, with 9 bases lining up with TRBD1. The CDR3 consists of 13 residues. Per the germline V gene, CDR1 is DFQATT and CDR2 is SNEGSKA (reference sequence). The junction had 6 bases not matched to a gene; V was cut back by 8 bases and J by 1 base. CDR3 nucleotides: TGCAGTTGGGGGGGGACAGGGTCCTACGAGCAGTACTTC. Its translation: CSWGGTGSYEQYF.

This clonotype was counted ten times or more. This sequence joins TRBV20-1 and TRBJ1-5, with 7 bases lining up with TRBD1. The CDR3 runs 15 residues. Trimming removed 0 bases from V and 4 bases from J; junction bases left unmatched: 6. CDR1 and CDR2 from the germline V gene are DFQATT and SNEGSKA (reference sequence). CDR3 DNA: TGCAGTGCTAGAGACGCCCAGGGGGGGAATCAGCCCCAGCATTTT. It yields the protein CSARDAQGGNQPQHF.

This clonotype has at least ten counts. The CDR3 DNA is TGTGCCAGCAGTGAAGTCGGGCTCGGGCATTCACCCCTCCACTTT. Its protein is CASSEVGLGHSPLHF. The gene calls are TRBV6-1 and TRBJ1-6; D is ambiguous. V lost 1 base and J 8 bases, leaving 12 bases between the germline ends. The CDR3 totals 15 residues. Germline CDR1 reads MNHNS; CDR2 reads SASEGT.

The CDR3 DNA reads TGCGCCAGCAGCCAATACACAGGGAACACTGAAGCTTTCTTT. It specifies CASSQYTGNTEAFF. V is TRBV5-1 and J is TRBJ1-1; perhaps TRBD1 as D (5 bases). The CDR3 has 14 residues. CDR1 is SGHRS, CDR2 YFSETQ, per germline. The germline V and J ends were trimmed by 4 bases and 1 base, with 11 bases remaining between them.

This clonotype came up many times. This chain joins TRBV20-1 and TRBJ2-3, with D hard to call. V dropped 7 bases and J dropped 0 bases, with 11 bases sitting between them. The CDR3 has 13 amino acids. From germline, CDR1 is DFQATT and CDR2 SNEGSKA (reference sequence). The CDR3 protein is CSGSRFSTDTQYF. The CDR3 DNA sequence: TGCAGTGGCAGCAGGTTTAGCACAGATACGCAGTATTTT.

This clonotype has ten or more counts. The genes are TRBV11-3 and TRBJ2-3; the D is unclear. The CDR3 has 17 amino acids. The ends were cut back, 3 bases at V and 2 bases at J, with 18 bases in the middle. Germline assignment: CDR1 SGHNT and CDR2 YENEEA. CDR3 DNA: TGTGCCAGCAGCTTGGCGAGTGACACGAGTGACACAGATACGCAGTATTTT. As protein: CASSLASDTSDTDTQYF.

CDR3 in DNA: TGTGCCAGCTCATACGGGACTAGCGGTTACGAGCAGTACTTC. Residues: CASSYGTSGYEQYF. The genes are TRBV18 and TRBJ2-7; TRBD2 agrees at 11 bases. With V trimmed by 5 bases and J by 4 bases, 4 bases remained unmatched. The CDR3 spans 14 residues. The germline V gene has CDR1 KGHSH and CDR2 LQKENI.

Only a few counts were recorded for this clonotype. The chain recombines TRBV5-1 with TRBJ2-7, with a tentative D call TRBD1 (6 bases). The CDR3 length is 15 residues. V lost 3 bases and J 3 bases, leaving 16 bases between the germline ends. Germline V lookup: CDR1 SGHRS, CDR2 YFSETQ. CDR3: CASSWGQMGRYEQYF. The CDR3 DNA is TGCGCCAGCAGCTGGGGGCAGATGGGCCGCTACGAGCAGTACTTC.

This clonotype showed up many times. This chain connects TRBV28 to TRBJ2-7; 9 nucleotides line up with TRBD1. The V and J ends lost 4 bases and 0 bases, in that order; junction bases with no gene match: 10. CDR3 length: 17 amino acids. In germline, CDR1 is MDHEN, CDR2 SYDVKM. The CDR3 DNA follows: TGTGCCAGCAGTTCCGTCTTTGGGACAGGGAGCTCCTACGAGCAGTACTTC. It yields the protein CASSSVFGTGSSYEQYF.

This clonotype was seen a few times. V usage is TRBV7-3 and J usage is TRBJ1-5, with 10 nucleotides matching TRBD1. Germline V gene lookup returns CDR1 SGHTA and CDR2 FQGTGA. The CDR3 runs to 19 residues. V lost 2 bases and J lost 7; bases outside the gene matches: 17. The CDR3 protein is CASSLERGTGAPSRQPQHF. The CDR3 DNA follows: TGTGCCAGCAGCTTAGAAAGGGGGACAGGGGCCCCCTCGCGCCAGCCCCAGCATTTT.

This clonotype has a count of ten or more. The rearrangement joins TRBV20-1 to TRBJ1-2; D uncertain. The germline V gene encodes CDR1 DFQATT and CDR2 SNEGSKA (reference sequence). The CDR3 sequence is 10 residues long. Between the trimmed V and J ends, which lost 5 bases and 6 bases, there was a span of 7 bases. The CDR3 region is CSAQRDGYTF. In DNA, the CDR3 is TGCAGTGCTCAAAGGGATGGCTACACCTTC.

This clonotype was seen a handful of times. The rearrangement joins TRBV6-5 to TRBJ2-3; 7 bases are shared with TRBD2. CDR3 length: 14 amino acids. Germline loops: CDR1 MNHEY, CDR2 SVGAGI. Trimming at V came to 6 bases and at J to 0 bases, leaving 3 bases not matched to a gene. The CDR3 bases are TGTGCCAGCAGACGAGCGGGAAGCACAGATACGCAGTATTTT. It yields the protein CASRRAGSTDTQYF.

The chain couples TRBV20-1 to TRBJ2-5, with unresolved D. This CDR3 region has 10 residues. CDR1 is DFQATT and CDR2 is SNEGSKA in the germline V gene (reference sequence). Trimming shortened V by 5 bases and J by 5 bases, and 6 bases separated the two germline ends. The CDR3 nucleotides are TGCAGTGCTTACGTGGAGACCCAGTACTTC. This encodes CSAYVETQYF.

In this sample, this clonotype turned up many times. CDR3 nucleotide sequence: TGTGCCAGCAGTTTCTCTGTCCGCGAAGCTTTCTTT. Translation: CASSFSVREAFF. This sequence joins TRBV28 and TRBJ1-1; D remains ambiguous. The V end lost 3 bases, the J end lost 8 bases, and 10 bases lay between the germline ends. The CDR3 runs to 12 residues. The germline gives CDR1 MDHEN, CDR2 SYDVKM.

This clonotype was seen many times. The CDR3 bases are TGTGCCAGCAGCCTCAATACTGAAGCTTTCTTT. Translated: CASSLNTEAFF. The chain couples TRBV5-4 to TRBJ1-1; D call uncertain. CDR1 is SGHNT and CDR2 is YYREEE in the germline V gene (reference sequence). Trimming left V 4 bases short and J 5 bases short, with 6 bases between. The CDR3 contains 11 residues.

This sequence joins TRBV7-2 and TRBJ2-5; 7 bases match TRBD2. V lost 5 bases to trimming and J lost 1 base; unmatched junction nucleotides: 4. This CDR3 is 14 amino acids long. CDR1 is SGHTA and CDR2 is FQGNSA in the germline V gene. The CDR3 loop reads CASSPSGLQETQYF. CDR3 in DNA: TGTGCCAGCAGCCCTAGCGGACTCCAAGAGACCCAGTACTTC.

This chain uses TRBV24-1 with TRBJ1-5; D not resolved. The CDR3 totals 12 residues. Germline CDR1 reads KGHDR; CDR2 reads SFDVKD. V lost 1 base, J lost 12 bases, and 9 bases lay in between. CDR3 amino acids: CATSDLGLVQHF. The CDR3 DNA reads as TGTGCCACCAGTGATTTAGGACTTGTCCAGCATTTT.

The chain has TRBV14 and TRBJ1-1; no reliable D call. Germline values: CDR1 SGHDN, CDR2 FVKESK. CDR3 size: 13 residues. V was cut by 5 bases and J by 5 bases, with 12 bases left in between. For the CDR3, the DNA is TGTGCCAGCAGCGCCGGCCTGGGTACTGAAGCTTTCTTT. It yields the protein CASSAGLGTEAFF.

This clonotype occurred many times. The chain couples TRBV10-2 to TRBJ2-6; 9 positions agree with TRBD1. This CDR3 is built from 17 residues. CDR1 and CDR2 (germline): WSHSY, SAAADI. The junction had 11 bases not matched to a gene; V was cut back by 8 bases and J by 3 bases. The CDR3 protein is CASGGTGFGLGANVLTF. For the CDR3, the DNA is TGCGCCAGCGGGGGGACAGGGTTCGGACTTGGGGCCAACGTCCTGACTTTC.

This clonotype was seen a few times. This sequence joins TRBV12-3 or TRBV12-4 and TRBJ2-1; 7 nucleotides align to TRBD2. The CDR3 has 14 amino acids. Trimming cost V 7 bases and J 3 bases; bases outside gene matches: 6. CDR3 loop: CASTRDYSYNEQFF. The CDR3 DNA reads TGTGCCAGCACTCGGGACTACAGCTACAATGAGCAGTTCTTC.

This clonotype was counted many times. CDR3 in amino acids: CASSGTHGTDTQYF. CDR3 in DNA: TGTGCCAGCAGCGGGACTCACGGCACAGATACGCAGTATTTT. The V call is TRBV7-2, the J call TRBJ2-3, with TRBD2 as a possible D gene (6 bases). CDR1 and CDR2 (germline): SGHTA, FQGNSA. The CDR3 is made up of 14 amino acids. Trimming cost V 5 bases and J 1 base, with 10 bases left between them.

This clonotype was recorded many times. CDR3 protein: CSVASGQGPAFF. The CDR3 bases are TGCAGCGTTGCTTCGGGGCAGGGGCCAGCTTTCTTT. The chain links TRBV29-1 to TRBJ1-1, with a possible D match to TRBD1 (6 bases). CDR1 is SQVTM, CDR2 ANQGSEA, per germline. This CDR3 spans 12 amino acids. Trimming stripped 4 bases from V and 10 bases from J, with 16 bases between.

As regards this clonotype: A much larger clone differs from this one at a single base, so this may be a read error. In DNA form, the CDR3 reads TGTACCAGCAGTCAAGCAGGGGGGATGAATCAGCCCCAGCATTTT. This translates into CTSSQAGGMNQPQHF. V is TRBV6-2 or TRBV6-3 and J is TRBJ1-5, with 7 bases fitting TRBD1. CDR3 length: 15 amino acids. The germline gives CDR1 MNHEY, CDR2 SVGEGT.

This clonotype was picked up many times. V and J are TRBV30 and TRBJ1-1, with D hard to call. Germline-derived CDR1 and CDR2 are GTSNPN and SVGIG (reference sequence). The CDR3 covers 14 residues. V gave up 0 bases and J gave up 8 bases, with 16 bases separating them. This CDR3 is CAWSVLGGSREAFF. The CDR3 DNA is TGTGCCTGGAGTGTACTAGGTGGTTCCAGAGAAGCTTTCTTT.

This clonotype was counted ten times or more. V usage is TRBV9 and J usage is TRBJ2-1, with TRBD2 as a possible D gene (6 bases). V lost 3 bases and J 0 bases, leaving 16 bases between the germline ends. The length of the CDR3 is 17 residues. Germline-derived CDR1 and CDR2 are SGDLS and YYNGEE. CDR3 nucleotides: TGTGCCAGCAGCGAGCGCCCCGGGACTGACTCCTACAATGAGCAGTTCTTC. Protein product: CASSERPGTDSYNEQFF.

There are many counts of this clonotype. This rearrangement joins TRBV6-1 to TRBJ2-7, with 11 bases lining up with TRBD1. CDR3 size: 15 residues. Germline CDR1 is MNHNS and CDR2 is SASEGT. Unmatched junction bases numbered 5, after V lost 4 bases and J lost 3 bases. The CDR3 spells CASSGSGTGGYEQYF. As DNA, the CDR3 is TGTGCCAGCAGTGGCTCCGGGACAGGGGGCTACGAGCAGTACTTC.